Each of the 12 T cell receptor beta chains below was sequenced from the same sample in a study of T cells after yellow fever vaccination (dated by TCRdb to between 2017 and 2020). The treatment or condition label corresponds to: live attenuated yellow fever vaccine strain. To prepare the library, 5' RACE was applied. Sequencing used an Illumina HiSeq 2500. TCRdb reprocessed the public reads (quality trimming at Q25 with fastp, clone calling with MiXCR) and kept in-frame beta chains. Merged by CDR3 protein, the rows form single entries marked with the most common genes and DNA. Here the sample has just under 600,000 distinct CDR3 sequences; about 13% occur a single time. Jointly, the top ten make up around 15% of the sample. Specimen: PBMCs, collected on the day of the yellow fever booster vaccination. These TCRs come from a man aged 25 to 40 who received the YFV17D yellow fever vaccine.

The chain uses TRBV24-1 and TRBJ2-1; D might be TRBD2 (6 bases). The CDR3 spans 15 residues. Trimming took off 7 bases at V and 0 bases at J, with 12 bases between the two ends. Germline V lookup: CDR1 KGHDR, CDR2 SFDVKD. The CDR3 nucleotides read TGTGCCACCAGGGGAGTGGAGGGCTCCTACAATGAGCAGTTCTTC. Amino acids: CATRGVEGSYNEQFF.

At least ten counts were recorded for this clonotype. The V gene is TRBV5-1, the J gene TRBJ2-1; D is possibly TRBD1 (6 bases). Germline loops: CDR1 SGHRS, CDR2 YFSETQ. The CDR3 covers 15 residues. V was shortened by 0 bases and J by 0 bases, with 7 bases between the two germline ends. CDR3: CASSLETGSYNEQFF. Written as DNA, the CDR3 is TGCGCCAGCAGCTTGGAGACAGGCTCCTACAATGAGCAGTTCTTC. Full variable domain (rest looked up from reference TRBV5-1 and TRBJ2-1): KAGVTQTPRYLIKTRGQQVTLSCSPISGHRSVSWYQQTPGQGLQFLFEYFSETQRNKGNFPGRFSGRQFSNSRSEMNVSTLELGDSALYLCASSLETGSYNEQFFGPGTRLTVL.

The V call is TRBV12-3 or TRBV12-4, the J call TRBJ2-3; 13 bases fit TRBD2. V shed 5 bases and J 5 bases; nucleotides not matched to a gene: 4. The CDR3 has 15 residues. The CDR3 region is CASSVGLAGVDTQYF. In DNA, the CDR3 is TGTGCCAGCAGTGTTGGACTAGCGGGAGTAGATACGCAGTATTTT.

The gene calls are TRBV20-1 and TRBJ2-2; the D is unclear. In germline, CDR1 is DFQATT, CDR2 SNEGSKA (reference sequence). This CDR3 is built from 15 residues. Trimming left V 0 bases short and J 7 bases short, with 15 bases between. CDR3 in DNA: TGCAGTGCTAGAGATTCCCTAGGCTGGGTCGGGGAGCTGTTTTTT. It is translated as CSARDSLGWVGELFF.

The V gene is TRBV6-1, the J gene TRBJ2-5, with D hard to call. The CDR3 totals 13 residues. Between the trimmed V and J ends, which lost 8 bases and 4 bases, there was a span of 14 bases. Per germline, CDR1 MNHNS and CDR2 SASEGT. This CDR3 reads CASRKNPRETQYF. CDR3 DNA sequence: TGTGCCAGCCGCAAGAATCCTCGAGAGACCCAGTACTTC.

This clonotype was counted a few times. The chain couples TRBV5-1 to TRBJ1-5; D is uncertain. The V end lost 0 bases, the J end lost 7 bases, and 8 bases lay between the germline ends. This CDR3 has 13 residues. CDR1 SGHRS and CDR2 YFSETQ come from the germline V gene. DNA of the CDR3: TGCGCCAGCAGCTTGGACGGGGAGCAGCCCCAGCATTTT. Translated, it gives CASSLDGEQPQHF.

This sequence joins TRBV7-2 and TRBJ2-7; TRBD1 matches at 11 bases. Per germline, CDR1 SGHTA and CDR2 FQGNSA. Trimming removed 2 bases from V and 3 bases from J; junction bases left unmatched: 6. This CDR3 is built from 16 residues. The CDR3 sequence is CASSLQAGTGGYEQYF. For the CDR3, the DNA is TGTGCCAGCAGCTTACAAGCCGGGACAGGGGGCTACGAGCAGTACTTC.

The V call is TRBV5-1, the J call TRBJ2-7; the match to TRBD1 covers 12 bases. The CDR3 has 17 amino acids. J lost 4 bases, V lost 4 bases, and 12 bases had no gene match. Per the germline V gene, CDR1 is SGHRS and CDR2 is YFSETQ. The DNA of the CDR3 is TGCGCCAGCAGCCCAAACGCCGGGACAGGGGGCTCTTACGAGCAGTACTTC. Its protein is CASSPNAGTGGSYEQYF.

This clonotype was seen a few times. V is TRBV29-1 and J is TRBJ2-2; D is uncertain. Trimming left V 2 bases short and J 8 bases short, with 6 bases between. The CDR3 is made up of 11 amino acids. Germline V gene lookup returns CDR1 SQVTM and CDR2 ANQGSEA. DNA for the CDR3: TGCAGCGTTGAACTGGGGGGGGAGCTGTTTTTT. Translation: CSVELGGELFF.

A few counts support this clonotype. V and J are TRBV20-1 and TRBJ2-1, with a tentative D call TRBD2 (5 bases). Per the germline V gene, CDR1 is DFQATT and CDR2 is SNEGSKA (reference sequence). The CDR3 loop spans 13 amino acids. V lost 1 base and J lost 5, with 9 bases in between. CDR3 sequence reads: CSARVGIDNEQFF. DNA of the CDR3: TGCAGTGCTAGAGTCGGGATCGACAATGAGCAGTTCTTC.

This clonotype was counted a single time. The chain joins TRBV15 to TRBJ1-1; D is unclear. In germline, CDR1 is LNHNV, CDR2 YYDKDF (reference sequence). CDR3 length: 14 amino acids. Trimming pared 5 bases from V and 4 bases from J, leaving 14 bases between. The CDR3 coding sequence is TGTGCCACCAGCTTACAAAGATTGAGCACTGAAGCTTTCTTT. This gives the protein CATSLQRLSTEAFF.

This clonotype showed up just a few times. The genes are TRBV24-1 and TRBJ2-5; no reliable D call. This CDR3 region has 14 residues. Trimming cost V 4 bases and J 4 bases, with 12 bases left between them. The V gene's germline CDR1 is KGHDR and CDR2 SFDVKD. This CDR3 is CATSDRRNSETQYF. DNA for the CDR3: TGTGCCACCAGTGACCGACGGAACTCAGAGACCCAGTACTTC.